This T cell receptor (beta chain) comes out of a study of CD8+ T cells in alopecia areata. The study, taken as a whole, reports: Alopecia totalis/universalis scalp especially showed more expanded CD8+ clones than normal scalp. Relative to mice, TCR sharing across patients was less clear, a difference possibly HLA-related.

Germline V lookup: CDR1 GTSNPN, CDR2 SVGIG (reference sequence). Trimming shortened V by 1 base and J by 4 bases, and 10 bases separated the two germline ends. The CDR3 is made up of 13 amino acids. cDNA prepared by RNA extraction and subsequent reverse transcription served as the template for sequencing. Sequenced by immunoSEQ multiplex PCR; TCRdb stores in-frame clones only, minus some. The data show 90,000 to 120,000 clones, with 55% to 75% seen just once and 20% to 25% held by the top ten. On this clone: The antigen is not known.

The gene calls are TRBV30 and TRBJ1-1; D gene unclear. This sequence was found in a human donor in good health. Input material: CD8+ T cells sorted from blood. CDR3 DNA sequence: TGTGCCTGGAGTGAAGTCGAGGGCACTGAAGCTTTCTTT. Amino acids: CAWSEVEGTEAFF.